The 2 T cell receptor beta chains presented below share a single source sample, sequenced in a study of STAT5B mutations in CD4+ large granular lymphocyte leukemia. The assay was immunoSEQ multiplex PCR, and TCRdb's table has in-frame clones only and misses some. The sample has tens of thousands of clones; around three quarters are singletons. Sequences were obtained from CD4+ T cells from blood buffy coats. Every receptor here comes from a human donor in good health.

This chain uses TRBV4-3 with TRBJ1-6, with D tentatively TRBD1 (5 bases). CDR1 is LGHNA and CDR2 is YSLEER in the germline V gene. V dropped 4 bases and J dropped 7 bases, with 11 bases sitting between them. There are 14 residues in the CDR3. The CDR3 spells CASSRQRENSPLHF. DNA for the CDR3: TGCGCCAGCAGCCGACAGAGGGAAAATTCACCCCTCCACTTT.

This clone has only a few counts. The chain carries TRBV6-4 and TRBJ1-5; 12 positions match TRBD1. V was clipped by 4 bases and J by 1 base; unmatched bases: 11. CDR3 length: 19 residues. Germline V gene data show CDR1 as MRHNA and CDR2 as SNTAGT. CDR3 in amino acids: CASSAPGTGGAVSNQPQHF. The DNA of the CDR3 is TGTGCCAGCAGTGCCCCGGGGACAGGGGGCGCCGTAAGCAATCAGCCCCAGCATTTT.